Sequencing of this T cell receptor beta chain was carried out in a study of T cells after yellow fever vaccination. This clonotype was counted between two and nine times. TCRdb re-analysed the 5' RACE reads in MiXCR, keeping a single row per CDR3 protein. Of 450,000 to 550,000 distinct CDR3 sequences in the sample, roughly a fifth were seen once. The CDR3 extends over 14 amino acids. V lost 5 bases, J lost 6 bases, and 16 bases lay in between. Germline-derived CDR1 and CDR2 are SGHVS and FQNEAQ. J is TRBJ1-2 and V is TRBV7-8, with a weak D call TRBD1 (6 bases). Specimen: PBMCs, collected 21 days after the first yellow fever vaccination. This TCR derives from a man aged 18 to 29 who received the YFV17D yellow fever vaccine. CDR3 in amino acids: CASSLGGGGDGYTF. The CDR3 region has the DNA TGTGCCAGCAGCCTGGGAGGAGGGGGGGATGGCTACACCTTC.